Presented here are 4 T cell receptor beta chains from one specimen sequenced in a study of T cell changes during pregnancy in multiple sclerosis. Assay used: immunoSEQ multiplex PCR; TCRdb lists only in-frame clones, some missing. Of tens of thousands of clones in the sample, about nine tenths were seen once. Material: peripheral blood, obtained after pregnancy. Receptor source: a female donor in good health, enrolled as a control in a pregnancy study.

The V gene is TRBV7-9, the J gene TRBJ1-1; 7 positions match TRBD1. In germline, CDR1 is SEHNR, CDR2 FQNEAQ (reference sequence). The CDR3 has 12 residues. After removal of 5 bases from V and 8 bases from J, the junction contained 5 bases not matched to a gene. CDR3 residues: CASSPEDREAFF. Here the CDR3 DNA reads TGTGCCAGCAGCCCTGAGGACAGGGAAGCTTTCTTT. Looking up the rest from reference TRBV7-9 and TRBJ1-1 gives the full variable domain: DTGVSQNPRHKITKRGQNVTFRCDPISEHNRLYWYRQTLGQGPEFLTYFQNEAQLEKSRLLSDRFSAERPKGSFSTLEIQRTEQGDSAMYLCASSPEDREAFFGQGTRLTVV.

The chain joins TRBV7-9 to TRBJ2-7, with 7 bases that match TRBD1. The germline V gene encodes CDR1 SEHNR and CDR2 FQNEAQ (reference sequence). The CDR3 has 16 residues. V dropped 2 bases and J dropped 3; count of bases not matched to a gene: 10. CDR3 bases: TGTGCCAGCAGCTTAAAAGGGACAGCCGGATTCTACGAGCAGTACTTC. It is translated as CASSLKGTAGFYEQYF.

CDR3 sequence reads: CASSSGGGYNEQFF. The CDR3 DNA is TGTGCCAGCAGTTCGGGCGGGGGCTACAATGAGCAGTTCTTC. The chain recombines TRBV28 with TRBJ2-1; 7 bases match TRBD2. J gave up 3 bases and V 4 bases, and 3 bases lay outside the gene matches. Per germline, CDR1 MDHEN and CDR2 SYDVKM. The CDR3 spans 14 residues.

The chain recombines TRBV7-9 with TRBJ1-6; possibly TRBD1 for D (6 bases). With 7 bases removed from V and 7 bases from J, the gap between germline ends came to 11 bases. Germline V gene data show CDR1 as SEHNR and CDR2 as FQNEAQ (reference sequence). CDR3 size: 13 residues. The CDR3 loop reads CASTPRGNSPLHF. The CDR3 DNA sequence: TGTGCCAGCACCCCAAGGGGGAATTCACCCCTCCACTTT.